The 28 T cell receptor beta chains in this list originate from one sample, sequenced in a study of CD8+ T cells in alopecia areata. Reverse transcribed after extraction, RNA yielded cDNA as the sequencing template. Using immunoSEQ multiplex PCR, the repertoire was profiled, and TCRdb retains in-frame clones only, with some absent. This sample carries hundreds of thousands of clones, less than 80% of them seen once, and the ten largest clones take 0.95% to 1.5%. Sequenced material: CD4+ T cells sorted from blood, taken at week 0. All receptors derive from a human donor with alopecia areata.

This clone showed up just a few times. V and J are TRBV6-5 and TRBJ1-4, with 9 bases fitting TRBD1. This CDR3 comprises 13 residues. Germline CDR1 MNHEY, CDR2 SVGAGI. V lost 6 bases, J lost 8 bases, and 4 bases stayed unmatched. The CDR3 nucleotides are TGTGCCAGCAGATCGGGACAGGGAGAAAAACTGTTTTTT. Residues: CASRSGQGEKLFF.

The chain couples TRBV7-8 to TRBJ1-2; no reliable D call. This CDR3 spans 14 amino acids. Trimming pared 3 bases from V and 2 bases from J, leaving 10 bases between. Germline assignment: CDR1 SGHVS and CDR2 FQNEAQ. CDR3 nucleotide sequence: TGTGCCAGCAGCTTGGCACGGCCGAACTATGGCTACACCTTC. Translated: CASSLARPNYGYTF.

CDR3 coding DNA: TGTGCCAGCAGAAGCGAGCTGGGGGAGACCCAGTACTTC. As protein: CASRSELGETQYF. This chain connects TRBV2 to TRBJ2-5; unclear D gene. The V and J ends lost 6 bases and 5 bases respectively, with 13 bases between them. CDR1 and CDR2 (germline): SNHLY, FYNNEI. This CDR3 comprises 13 residues.

The chain links TRBV30 to TRBJ1-3, with D perhaps matching TRBD1 (5 bases). V dropped 4 bases and J dropped 4 bases, with 11 bases sitting between them. CDR3 length equals 13 residues. In germline, CDR1 is GTSNPN, CDR2 SVGIG (reference sequence). The CDR3 is CAWIPGPGNTIYF. For the CDR3, the DNA is TGTGCCTGGATTCCAGGGCCCGGAAACACCATATATTTT.

V is TRBV5-1 and J is TRBJ1-6; TRBD1 aligns across 9 bases. V trimming: 7 bases; J trimming: 5 bases; junction bases outside the gene matches: 7. Germline assignment: CDR1 SGHRS and CDR2 YFSETQ. The CDR3 totals 15 residues. CDR3 protein: CASRQGDRDNSPLHF. In DNA form, the CDR3 reads TGCGCCAGCCGACAGGGGGACAGAGATAATTCACCCCTCCACTTT. Based on the CDR3 plus reference TRBV5-1 and TRBJ1-6, the full variable domain is KAGVTQTPRYLIKTRGQQVTLSCSPISGHRSVSWYQQTPGQGLQFLFEYFSETQRNKGNFPGRFSGRQFSNSRSEMNVSTLELGDSALYLCASRQGDRDNSPLHFGNGTRLTVT.

The gene calls are TRBV6-5 and TRBJ2-3, with TRBD1 identical over 7 bases. The V gene end was trimmed by 2 bases and the J gene end by 3 bases; junction bases not matched to a gene: 2. CDR1 MNHEY and CDR2 SVGAGI come from the germline V gene. This CDR3 has 14 residues. CDR3 DNA sequence: TGTGCCAGCAGTTACGACAGGGTGACAGATACGCAGTATTTT. Protein sequence: CASSYDRVTDTQYF.

V and J are TRBV5-1 and TRBJ1-2; D possibly corresponds to TRBD1 (6 bases). V lost 0 bases and J 5 bases, leaving 8 bases between the germline ends. This CDR3 region has 13 residues. CDR1 is SGHRS, CDR2 YFSETQ, per germline. In DNA, the CDR3 is TGCGCCAGCAGCTTGGAGGGGGAGTATGGCTACACCTTC. It encodes CASSLEGEYGYTF.

This clone was detected a few times. Different DNA sequences within this sample yield the same CDR3. J is TRBJ2-3 and V is TRBV11-2; D call uncertain. The CDR3 sequence is 13 residues long. The germline V gene has CDR1 SGHAT and CDR2 FQNNGV. Trimming took 1 base from V and 1 from J, leaving 3 bases between them. Written as DNA, the CDR3 is TGTGCCAGCAGCTTAGCGGGCACAGATACGCAGTATTTT. This sequence encodes CASSLAGTDTQYF.

The J gene is TRBJ1-5, the V gene TRBV2; tentatively, D is TRBD1 (5 bases). Between the trimmed V and J ends, which lost 6 bases and 6 bases, there was a span of 15 bases. Germline V gene lookup returns CDR1 SNHLY and CDR2 FYNNEI. This CDR3 is built from 14 residues. The CDR3 bases are TGTGCCAGCAGCCCTGACCCGGGGGGTCAGCCCCAGCATTTT. It is translated as CASSPDPGGQPQHF.

The chain recombines TRBV9 with TRBJ1-1, with TRBD1 identical over 7 bases. CDR1 SGDLS and CDR2 YYNGEE come from the germline V gene. V lost 4 bases to trimming and J lost 1 base; unmatched junction nucleotides: 7. This CDR3 is 15 amino acids long. This CDR3 is CASSLWDRPNTEAFF. CDR3 DNA sequence: TGTGCCAGCAGCCTATGGGACAGACCGAACACTGAAGCTTTCTTT.

This chain's CDR3 is CASSIPTRVNSPLHF. CDR3 sequence (DNA): TGTGCCAGTAGTATACCCACCAGGGTCAATTCACCCCTCCACTTT. The chain couples TRBV19 to TRBJ1-6; possibly TRBD1 for D (5 bases). The CDR3 has 15 amino acids. Per germline, CDR1 LNHDA and CDR2 SQIVND (reference sequence). Trimming shortened V by 2 bases and J by 7 bases, and 12 bases separated the two germline ends. The full variable domain, completed using reference TRBV19 and TRBJ1-6, is DGGITQSPKYLFRKEGQNVTLSCEQNLNHDAMYWYRQDPGQGLRLIYYSQIVNDFQKGDIAEGYSVSREKKESFPLTVTSAQKNPTAFYLCASSIPTRVNSPLHFGNGTRLTVT.

V and J are TRBV5-1 and TRBJ2-4; a weak D match, TRBD1 (6 bases). V was pared by 1 base and J by 3 bases, with 8 bases between. This CDR3 region has 14 residues. CDR1 is SGHRS and CDR2 is YFSETQ in the germline V gene. The CDR3 region has the DNA TGCGCCAGCAGCTTGAGGACAGACAAAAACATTCAGTACTTC. Translation: CASSLRTDKNIQYF.

The rearrangement uses TRBV2 and TRBJ2-6; D is undetermined. The CDR3 loop spans 14 amino acids. V gave up 7 bases and J gave up 2 bases, with 9 bases separating them. CDR1 and CDR2 from the germline V gene are SNHLY and FYNNEI. CDR3 DNA: TGTGCCAGCAACCCTGGGACTGGGGCCAACGTCCTGACTTTC. Protein sequence: CASNPGTGANVLTF.

The rearrangement links TRBV19 to TRBJ1-5; 11 nucleotides line up with TRBD1. Per the germline V gene, CDR1 is LNHDA and CDR2 is SQIVND (reference sequence). The V segment lost 3 bases and the J segment 7 bases; nucleotides outside the gene matches: 2. CDR3 length: 14 amino acids. CDR3 loop: CASSMGQGGQPQHF. The CDR3 region has the DNA TGTGCCAGTAGTATGGGACAGGGGGGACAGCCCCAGCATTTT.

The chain is built from TRBV7-2 and TRBJ1-2, with 7 bases aligning to TRBD1. Germline lookup yields CDR1 SGHTA and CDR2 FQGNSA. CDR3 length equals 14 residues. J was trimmed by 6 bases and V by 5 bases; bases with no gene match: 9. CDR3 sequence: CASSQRDRRDGYTF. The CDR3 DNA reads TGTGCCAGCAGCCAAAGGGACAGACGGGATGGCTACACCTTC.

The gene calls are TRBV15 and TRBJ1-4, with TRBD1 matching 8 bases. V shed 6 bases, J shed 7 bases, and the junction held 10 bases outside the gene matches. The CDR3 loop spans 15 amino acids. Germline V lookup: CDR1 LNHNV, CDR2 YYDKDF (reference sequence). CDR3 sequence: CATRDRERVGEKLFF. For the CDR3, the DNA is TGTGCCACCAGGGACAGGGAGCGGGTTGGTGAAAAACTGTTTTTT. The full variable domain, its missing parts supplied by reference TRBV15 and TRBJ1-4, is DAMVIQNPRYQVTQFGKPVTLSCSQTLNHNVMYWYQQKSSQAPKLLFHYYDKDFNNEADTPDNFQSRRPNTSFCFLDIRSPGLGDTAMYLCATRDRERVGEKLFFGSGTQLSVL.

The chain uses TRBV30 and TRBJ1-5; D not resolved. The CDR3 is 15 residues long. V lost 0 bases to trimming and J lost 2 bases, with 11 bases between them. Germline values: CDR1 GTSNPN, CDR2 SVGIG (reference sequence). CDR3 sequence (DNA): TGTGCCTGGAGTGTAAAAAGTCCGGGCAATCAGCCCCAGCATTTT. Its protein is CAWSVKSPGNQPQHF.

This clone has just a few counts. Additional DNA sequences in this sample encode the identical CDR3. The chain joins TRBV2 to TRBJ1-6, with 11 bases that match TRBD1. The ends lost 4 bases at V and 10 bases at J; junction bases unmatched: 3. This CDR3 has 14 residues. Germline CDR1 and CDR2: SNHLY and FYNNEI. The CDR3 sequence: CASSADRGRSPLHF. CDR3 bases: TGTGCCAGCAGTGCGGACAGGGGGCGGTCACCCCTCCACTTT. Full variable domain (outside the CDR3, taken from reference TRBV2 and TRBJ1-6): EPEVTQTPSHQVTQMGQEVILRCVPISNHLYFYWYRQILGQKVEFLVSFYNNEISEKSEIFDDQFSVERPDGSNFTLKIRSTKLEDSAMYFCASSADRGRSPLHFGNGTRLTVT.

This clone was recorded once. The rearrangement uses TRBV30 and TRBJ1-1; tentatively, D is TRBD1 (6 bases). Germline-derived CDR1 and CDR2 are GTSNPN and SVGIG (reference sequence). The CDR3 covers 14 residues. V was trimmed by 3 bases and J by 2 bases, leaving 13 bases between them. Here the CDR3 reads CAWRQGRRNTEAFF. CDR3 nucleotide sequence: TGTGCCTGGAGGCAGGGGAGACGCAACACTGAAGCTTTCTTT.

The chain links TRBV6-5 to TRBJ2-6; D gene unclear. Germline loops: CDR1 MNHEY, CDR2 SVGAGI. CDR3 length equals 12 residues. CDR3 region: CAVETGANVLTF. CDR3 DNA sequence: TGTGCTGTGGAGACTGGGGCCAACGTCCTGACTTTC.

This sequence joins TRBV4-2 and TRBJ2-3; 10 positions agree with TRBD2. CDR1 and CDR2 (germline): LGHNA, YNFKEQ. The CDR3 is made up of 16 amino acids. With V trimmed by 5 bases and J by 3 bases, 8 bases remained unmatched. CDR3 amino acids: CASSLGLAGVTDTQYF. In nucleotides, the CDR3 is TGTGCCAGCAGCTTGGGGCTAGCGGGAGTAACAGATACGCAGTATTTT.

This clone was observed a handful of times. The chain has TRBV7-6 and TRBJ2-2; D is uncertain. The CDR3 totals 13 residues. Germline V gene data show CDR1 as SGHVS and CDR2 as FNYEAQ. V dropped 1 base and J dropped 8 bases, with 8 bases sitting between them. The CDR3 DNA reads TGTGCCAGCAGCTTAGTTGTCCGTGGGGAGCTGTTTTTT. Amino acids: CASSLVVRGELFF.

This clone appeared once. The chain joins TRBV25-1 to TRBJ2-7, with D perhaps TRBD1 or TRBD2 (5 bases each). The CDR3 has 15 amino acids. Germline assignment: CDR1 MGHDK and CDR2 SYGVNS. V lost 6 bases and J lost 0, with 15 bases in between. Here the CDR3 DNA reads TGTGCCAGCAGGCCGTCGGGACGGTTCTCCTACGAGCAGTACTTC. Amino acid sequence: CASRPSGRFSYEQYF.

The chain joins TRBV19 to TRBJ2-1; D might be TRBD2 (5 bases). Trimming took off 7 bases at V and 4 bases at J, with 11 bases between the two ends. CDR1 and CDR2 (germline): LNHDA, SQIVND (reference sequence). This CDR3 spans 13 amino acids. The CDR3 nucleotides read TGTGCCAGTAAGGGCGGACTTTACAATGAGCAGTTCTTC. This codes for CASKGGLYNEQFF.

This chain uses TRBV6-5 with TRBJ1-5; D remains unclear. The CDR3 is 15 amino acids. Germline V gene data show CDR1 as MNHEY and CDR2 as SVGAGI. V lost 0 bases and J lost 3, with 9 bases in between. The CDR3 here is CASSYSRVDNQPQHF. In nucleotides, the CDR3 is TGTGCCAGCAGTTACTCGAGGGTGGACAATCAGCCCCAGCATTTT.

The V call is TRBV4-2, the J call TRBJ2-7; D gene unclear. Trimming pared 6 bases from V and 0 bases from J, leaving 12 bases between. The CDR3 has 14 amino acids. Germline values: CDR1 LGHNA, CDR2 YNFKEQ. The CDR3 DNA follows: TGTGCCAGCAGTCAAAGTGCCCCCTCCTACGAGCAGTACTTC. This sequence encodes CASSQSAPSYEQYF.

This chain joins TRBV7-2 and TRBJ2-7, with D unclear. Trimming stripped 3 bases from V and 8 bases from J, with 8 bases between. The CDR3 has 11 residues. Germline lookup yields CDR1 SGHTA and CDR2 FQGNSA. The CDR3 region is CASSLMGQQYF. The CDR3 DNA follows: TGTGCCAGCAGCTTGATGGGCCAGCAGTACTTC.

The chain has TRBV9 and TRBJ2-7; the D gene is possibly TRBD1 (7 bases). The V gene lost 0 bases and the J gene lost 4 bases, with 11 bases spanning the gap. The V gene's germline CDR1 is SGDLS and CDR2 YYNGEE. This CDR3 comprises 14 residues. The CDR3 reads CASSVGPGGYEQYF. The CDR3 DNA is TGTGCCAGCAGCGTAGGCCCAGGGGGGTACGAGCAGTACTTC.